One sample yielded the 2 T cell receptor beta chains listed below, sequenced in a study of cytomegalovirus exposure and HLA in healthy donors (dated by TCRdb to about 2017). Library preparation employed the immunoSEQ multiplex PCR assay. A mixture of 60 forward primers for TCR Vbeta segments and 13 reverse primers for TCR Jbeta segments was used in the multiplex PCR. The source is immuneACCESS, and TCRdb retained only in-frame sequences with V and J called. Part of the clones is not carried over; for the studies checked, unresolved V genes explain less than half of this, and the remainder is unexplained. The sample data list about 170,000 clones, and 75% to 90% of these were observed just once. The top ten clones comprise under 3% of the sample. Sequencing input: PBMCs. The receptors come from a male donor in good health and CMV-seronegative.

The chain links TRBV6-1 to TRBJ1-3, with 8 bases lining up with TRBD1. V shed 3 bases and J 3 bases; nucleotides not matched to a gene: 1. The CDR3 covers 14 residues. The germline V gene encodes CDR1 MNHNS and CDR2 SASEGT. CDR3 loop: CASSEDRVGNTIYF. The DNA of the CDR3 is TGTGCCAGCAGTGAGGACAGGGTTGGAAACACCATATATTTT.

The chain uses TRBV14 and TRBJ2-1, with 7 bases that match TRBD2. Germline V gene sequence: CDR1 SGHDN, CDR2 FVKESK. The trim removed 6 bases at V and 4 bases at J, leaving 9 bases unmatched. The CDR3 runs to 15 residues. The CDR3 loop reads CASSLLAGVYNEQFF. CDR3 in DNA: TGTGCCAGCAGTCTTCTGGCGGGGGTTTACAATGAGCAGTTCTTC.